This TCR beta chain was captured by sequencing in a study of T cell responses to AZD1222 COVID-19 vaccine. As regards this clone: Its specificity is unknown.

V was cut by 0 bases and J by 7 bases, with 19 bases left in between. Germline lookup yields CDR1 KGHSH and CDR2 LQKENI. This CDR3 is 16 amino acids long. The protocol was immunoSEQ multiplex PCR, while the TCRdb copy is restricted to in-frame clones and leaves out a portion. The table records 20,000 to 30,000 clones, approximately 86% of them present only once. Study-wide findings and caveats: In a largely white British group with more females than males, clonal diversity was possibly underestimated. Nearly half of unique spike-specific TCRs reportedly avoided B.1.351 and B.1.1.7 mutated regions. None of the repertoires were sampled until the peak T cell response had passed. The CD4 TCRs associated with vaccination extended across spike and predominated at 160-218 and 743-854.

The sequenced sample was peripheral blood, obtained 28 days after the second AZD1222 dose. The J gene is TRBJ2-7, the V gene TRBV18; D is unclear. This TCR was sampled from an adult who received the AZD1222 COVID-19 vaccine. CDR3 DNA sequence: TGTGCCAGCTCACCACCGGGCCGGGCAGGACCCGAAGAGCAGTACTTC. This gives the protein CASSPPGRAGPEEQYF. Variable domain in full (rest from reference TRBV18 and TRBJ2-7): NAGVMQNPRHLVRRRGQEARLRCSPMKGHSHVYWYRQLPEEGLKFMVYLQKENIIDESGMPKERFSAEFPKEGPSILRIQQVVRGDSAAYFCASSPPGRAGPEEQYFGPGTRLTVT.